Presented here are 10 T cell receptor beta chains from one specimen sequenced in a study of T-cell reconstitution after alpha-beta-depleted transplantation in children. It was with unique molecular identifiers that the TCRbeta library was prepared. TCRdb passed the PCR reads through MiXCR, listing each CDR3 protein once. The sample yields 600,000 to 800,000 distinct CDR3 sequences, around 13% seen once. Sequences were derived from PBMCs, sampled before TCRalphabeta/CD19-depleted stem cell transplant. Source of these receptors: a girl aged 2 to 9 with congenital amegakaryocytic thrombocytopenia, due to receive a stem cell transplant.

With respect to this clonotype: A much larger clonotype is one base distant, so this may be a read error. CDR3 sequence (DNA): TGTGCCAGCAGCCCCTCAGGGGGTCCCCTATCTGGAAACACCATAAATTTT. It yields the protein CASSPSGGPLSGNTINF. The V gene is TRBV7-9, the J gene TRBJ1-3, with 7 bases identical to TRBD1. Per germline, CDR1 SEHNR and CDR2 FQNEAQ (reference sequence). The CDR3 extends over 17 amino acids.

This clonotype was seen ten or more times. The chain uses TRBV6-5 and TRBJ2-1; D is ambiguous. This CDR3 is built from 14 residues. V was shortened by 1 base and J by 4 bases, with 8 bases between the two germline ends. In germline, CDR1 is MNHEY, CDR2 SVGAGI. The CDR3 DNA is TGTGCCAGCAGTTACTTTGACGGTTACAATGAGCAGTTCTTC. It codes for CASSYFDGYNEQFF.

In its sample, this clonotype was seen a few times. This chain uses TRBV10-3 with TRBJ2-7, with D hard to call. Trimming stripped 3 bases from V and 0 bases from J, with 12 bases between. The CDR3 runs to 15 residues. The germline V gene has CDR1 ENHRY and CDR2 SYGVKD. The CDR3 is CAISDPGSPSYEQYF. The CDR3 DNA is TGTGCCATCAGTGACCCCGGGTCCCCCTCCTACGAGCAGTACTTC.

The CDR3 nucleotides read TGCGCCAGCAGCTCCCCGACAGAAAACTATGGCTACACCTTC. Amino acids: CASSSPTENYGYTF. The J gene is TRBJ1-2, the V gene TRBV5-1; D possibly corresponds to TRBD1 (5 bases). Deletions cut 3 bases from V and 2 bases from J, with 11 bases between. Germline V gene lookup returns CDR1 SGHRS and CDR2 YFSETQ. The CDR3 is 14 amino acids.

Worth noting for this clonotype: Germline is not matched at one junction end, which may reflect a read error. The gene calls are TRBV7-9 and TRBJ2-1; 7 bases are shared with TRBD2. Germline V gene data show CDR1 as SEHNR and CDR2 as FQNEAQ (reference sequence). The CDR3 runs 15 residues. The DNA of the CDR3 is TGTGCCAGCAGCTACGGGGCTAGCGGATACAATGAGCGGTTCTTC. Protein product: CASSYGASGYNERFF.

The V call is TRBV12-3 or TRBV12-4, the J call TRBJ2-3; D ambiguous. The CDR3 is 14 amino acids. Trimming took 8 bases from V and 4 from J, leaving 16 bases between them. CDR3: CASRAGIDPDTQYF. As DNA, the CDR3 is TGTGCCAGCCGAGCAGGAATCGACCCAGATACGCAGTATTTT.

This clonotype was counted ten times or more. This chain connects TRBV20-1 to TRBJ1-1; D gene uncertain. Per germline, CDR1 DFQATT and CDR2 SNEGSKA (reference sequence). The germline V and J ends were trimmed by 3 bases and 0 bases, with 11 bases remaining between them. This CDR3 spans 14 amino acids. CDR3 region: CSASPGNLNTEAFF. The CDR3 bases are TGCAGTGCTAGTCCTGGGAATTTGAACACTGAAGCTTTCTTT.

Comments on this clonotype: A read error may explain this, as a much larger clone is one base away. CDR3 sequence (DNA): TGCGCCAGCAGCCAAGGACAGGGGACCTCCTACGAGCAGTACTTC. This sequence encodes CASSQGQGTSYEQYF. V gene TRBV4-1 combines with J gene TRBJ2-7, with 8 bases aligning to TRBD1. The CDR3 is made up of 15 amino acids. Germline V gene data show CDR1 as MGHRA and CDR2 as YSYEKL. The V segment lost 1 base and the J segment 0 bases; nucleotides outside the gene matches: 2.

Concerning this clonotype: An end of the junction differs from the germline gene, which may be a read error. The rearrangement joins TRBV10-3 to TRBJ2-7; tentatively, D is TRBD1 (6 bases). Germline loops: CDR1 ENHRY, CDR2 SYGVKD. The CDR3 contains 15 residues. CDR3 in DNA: TGTGTCATCAGCTTGGCAGGGGACCTCTCCTACGAGCAGTACTTC. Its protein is CVISLAGDLSYEQYF.

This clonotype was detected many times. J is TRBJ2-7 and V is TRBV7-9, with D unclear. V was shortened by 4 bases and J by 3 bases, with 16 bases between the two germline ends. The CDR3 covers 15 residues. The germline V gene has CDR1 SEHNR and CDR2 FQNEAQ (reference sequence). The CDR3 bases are TGTGCCAGCAGCTCACCGGGCCCGGTGGTCTACGAGCAGTACTTC. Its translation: CASSSPGPVVYEQYF.